The 19 T cell receptor beta chains listed next were all sequenced from one sample in a study of T cell changes during pregnancy in multiple sclerosis (dated by TCRdb to about 2019). Libraries were constructed by the immunoSEQ multiplex PCR assay. The table was pulled from immuneACCESS by TCRdb, which kept in-frame rearrangements only. Such tables lose some clones; where checked, under half of the loss comes from unresolved V genes, and the rest has no known cause. Within this sample are fewer than 60,000 clones, with roughly nine tenths of them counted one time only. The top ten clones comprise more than 8.5% of the sample. The sample in question was CD8+ T cells from peripheral blood mononuclear cells, obtained after pregnancy. These receptors originate from a female donor with multiple sclerosis, enrolled in a pregnancy study.

Points on this clone: The junction does not match germline at one end; this may be a read error. V usage is TRBV6-6 and J usage is TRBJ2-3, with D possibly matching TRBD1 (6 bases). Germline CDR1 and CDR2: MNHNY and SVGAGI (reference sequence). The CDR3 consists of 14 residues. CDR3 protein: CASSSPSTGLAGNF. The DNA of the CDR3 is TGTGCCAGCAGTTCCCCCTCGACAGGACTCGCCGGAAATTTT.

This sequence joins TRBV9 and TRBJ1-2; the D is unclear. The CDR3 loop spans 17 amino acids. Germline V gene sequence: CDR1 SGDLS, CDR2 YYNGEE. V shed 4 bases and J shed 0 bases, with 19 bases lying between them. As DNA, the CDR3 is TGTGCCAGCAGCTCCCCCAGAGGGCAGTCAACTAACTATGGCTACACCTTC. This translates into CASSSPRGQSTNYGYTF.

V gene TRBV7-9 combines with J gene TRBJ2-2, with 8 nucleotides matching TRBD1. The germline gives CDR1 SEHNR, CDR2 FQNEAQ (reference sequence). The CDR3 sequence is 14 residues long. Germline trimming cut 5 bases from V and 3 bases from J; bases unmatched to any gene: 2. CDR3 loop: CASSADRDTGELFF. The CDR3 DNA sequence: TGTGCCAGCAGCGCGGACAGGGACACCGGGGAGCTGTTTTTT.

The chain recombines TRBV5-5 with TRBJ1-6, with D maybe TRBD1 (5 bases). Germline loops: CDR1 SGHKS, CDR2 YYEKEE (reference sequence). The ends were cut back, 0 bases at V and 0 bases at J, with 10 bases in the middle. The CDR3 sequence is 17 residues long. CDR3: CASSLDRGSSYNSPLHF. In DNA, the CDR3 is TGTGCCAGCAGCTTGGATAGGGGAAGCTCCTATAATTCACCCCTCCACTTT.

This clone has only one observation. This chain links TRBV11-2 with TRBJ2-3; D may be TRBD1 (6 bases). This CDR3 contains 15 residues. Per germline, CDR1 SGHAT and CDR2 FQNNGV. The V end was cut by 1 base, the J end by 1 base, with 9 bases between. CDR3 nucleotides: TGTGCCAGCAGCTTAGTTGGGGGCGGCACAGATACGCAGTATTTT. Its translation is CASSLVGGGTDTQYF.

The chain uses TRBV28 and TRBJ1-4; D is unresolved. There are 15 residues in the CDR3. Germline CDR1 MDHEN, CDR2 SYDVKM. V dropped 5 bases and J dropped 5 bases, with 15 bases sitting between them. CDR3 nucleotide sequence: TGTGCCAGCAGTCCCGGGAGGGCGGAAAATGAAAAACTGTTTTTT. Encoded protein: CASSPGRAENEKLFF.

V gene TRBV14 combines with J gene TRBJ1-5; 7 bases are shared with TRBD1. The germline V gene encodes CDR1 SGHDN and CDR2 FVKESK. The junction had 5 bases not matched to a gene; V was cut back by 5 bases and J by 1 base. The CDR3 spans 15 residues. The CDR3 loop is CASSAGTASNQPQHF. In nucleotides, the CDR3 is TGTGCCAGCAGCGCCGGGACAGCGAGCAATCAGCCCCAGCATTTT.

This sequence joins TRBV19 and TRBJ1-3; D uncertain. Germline assignment: CDR1 LNHDA and CDR2 SQIVND (reference sequence). V shed 2 bases and J shed 0 bases, with 17 bases lying between them. The length of the CDR3 is 18 residues. The CDR3 DNA follows: TGTGCCAGTAGTATACCGGGTCTCGGCGGAAGCTCTGGAAACACCATATATTTT. Its protein product is CASSIPGLGGSSGNTIYF.

The V call is TRBV5-6, the J call TRBJ1-1, with TRBD1 matching over 7 bases. This CDR3 comprises 14 residues. Looked up from germline, CDR1 is SGHDT and CDR2 is YYEEEE. The V gene end was trimmed by 4 bases and the J gene end by 5 bases; junction bases not matched to a gene: 8. CDR3 coding DNA: TGTGCCAGCAGCCGTGACAGGGAGGAAACTGAAGCTTTCTTT. It encodes CASSRDREETEAFF.

The chain recombines TRBV11-2 with TRBJ2-7, with 10 bases lining up with TRBD1. The J segment lost 3 bases and the V segment lost 3 bases, leaving 5 bases of the junction unmatched. The CDR3 spans 15 residues. The germline V gene encodes CDR1 SGHAT and CDR2 FQNNGV. The CDR3 DNA sequence: TGTGCCAGCAGCTTCCGGGACAGGGGTGGCTACGAGCAGTACTTC. Translating it yields CASSFRDRGGYEQYF.

The chain links TRBV2 to TRBJ1-1; D is unresolved. There are 16 residues in the CDR3. V gave up 8 bases and J gave up 5 bases, with 24 bases separating them. Germline CDR1 reads SNHLY; CDR2 reads FYNNEI. The CDR3 DNA sequence: TGTGCCAGCTCACAGACCTCCCCGCCCCGCAGAACTGAAGCTTTCTTT. This encodes CASSQTSPPRRTEAFF.

The V call is TRBV7-3, the J call TRBJ2-7; the match to TRBD2 covers 8 bases. Germline V gene sequence: CDR1 SGHTA, CDR2 FQGTGA. The CDR3 runs 15 residues. V was pared by 1 base and J by 1 base, with 3 bases of the junction left unmatched. CDR3 nucleotide sequence: TGTGCCAGCAGCTTAAACGGGGGGGTATCCTACGAGCAGTACTTC. Translating gives CASSLNGGVSYEQYF.

The chain couples TRBV9 to TRBJ2-5, with TRBD1 identical over 7 bases. V was pared by 4 bases and J by 4 bases, with 7 bases of the junction left unmatched. This CDR3 region has 14 residues. The germline V gene has CDR1 SGDLS and CDR2 YYNGEE. The DNA of the CDR3 is TGTGCCAGCAGCCTACGACAGGGAAGAGAGACCCAGTACTTC. Amino acid sequence: CASSLRQGRETQYF.

This chain connects TRBV13 to TRBJ1-2; no clear D gene. Germline V gene data show CDR1 as PRHDT and CDR2 as FYEKMQ (reference sequence). The ends were cut back, 2 bases at V and 2 bases at J, with 15 bases in the middle. CDR3 length equals 16 residues. CDR3 sequence reads: CASSLNGVRRNYGYTF. As DNA, the CDR3 is TGTGCCAGCAGCTTAAACGGGGTCAGGAGAAACTATGGCTACACCTTC.

This clone was observed once. The rearrangement uses TRBV5-6 and TRBJ1-1, with TRBD1 matching over 7 bases. Germline values: CDR1 SGHDT, CDR2 YYEEEE. The CDR3 consists of 14 residues. The J segment lost 5 bases and the V segment lost 2 bases, leaving 6 bases of the junction unmatched. CDR3 in DNA: TGTGCCAGCAGCTTCGGGACAGAAGGAACTGAAGCTTTCTTT. It specifies CASSFGTEGTEAFF.

This sequence joins TRBV27 and TRBJ2-2; TRBD1 agrees at 8 bases. V lost 8 bases to trimming and J lost 3 bases; unmatched junction nucleotides: 5. The CDR3 is 14 amino acids. Germline CDR1 is MNHEY and CDR2 is SMNVEV (reference sequence). Here the CDR3 DNA reads TGTGCCAGCTCGGGACAGGCGGACACCGGGGAGCTGTTTTTT. This sequence encodes CASSGQADTGELFF.

V gene TRBV10-3 combines with J gene TRBJ1-1; TRBD1 matches 9 bases. Germline V gives CDR1 ENHRY, CDR2 SYGVKD. This CDR3 contains 14 residues. Trimming at V came to 6 bases and at J to 8 bases, leaving 10 bases not matched to a gene. The CDR3 bases are TGTGCCATCAGCGATGGACAGGGGATAGGAGAAGCTTTCTTT. Translating it yields CAISDGQGIGEAFF.

The V call is TRBV14, the J call TRBJ1-3, with TRBD1 as a possible D gene (6 bases). Germline CDR1 SGHDN, CDR2 FVKESK. The CDR3 loop spans 18 amino acids. Trimming cost V 0 bases and J 3 bases, with 18 bases left between them. CDR3 region: CASSQEEEPGAGGNTIYF. The CDR3 DNA follows: TGTGCCAGCAGCCAAGAGGAGGAGCCAGGGGCTGGTGGAAACACCATATATTTT. Looking up the rest from reference TRBV14 and TRBJ1-3 gives the full variable domain: EAGVTQFPSHSVIEKGQTVTLRCDPISGHDNLYWYRRVMGKEIKFLLHFVKESKQDESGMPNNRFLAERTGGTYSTLKVQPAELEDSGVYFCASSQEEEPGAGGNTIYFGEGSWLTVV.

V and J are TRBV29-1 and TRBJ1-4, with 9 bases lining up with TRBD1. Trimming at V came to 5 bases and at J to 6 bases, leaving 13 bases not matched to a gene. The CDR3 contains 16 residues. In germline, CDR1 is SQVTM, CDR2 ANQGSEA. As DNA, the CDR3 is TGCAGCGTTTCACCGGGACAGGGAGGTTCGGATGAAAAACTGTTTTTT. Translation gives CSVSPGQGGSDEKLFF. Together with reference TRBV29-1 and TRBJ1-4, the CDR3 gives the full variable domain: SAVISQKPSRDICQRGTSLTIQCQVDSQVTMMFWYRQQPGQSLTLIATANQGSEATYESGFVIDKFPISRPNLTFSTLTVSNMSPEDSSIYLCSVSPGQGGSDEKLFFGSGTQLSVL.